This paragraph reports one T cell receptor beta chain. The CDR3 sequence is 13 residues long. Deletions cut 3 bases from V and 14 bases from J, with 19 bases between. The germline CDR1 and CDR2 sequences are SEHNR and FQNEAQ (reference sequence). This record comes from a study of OX40 agonist ivuxolimab in advanced cancers. Turning to the study itself: The diagnoses of dose-escalation patients were hepatocellular carcinoma, melanoma, renal cell or head and neck cancer.

The protocol was immunoSEQ multiplex PCR, while the TCRdb copy is restricted to in-frame clones and leaves out a portion. The sample has 81,000 or so clones; approximately 90% are singletons. People who had autoimmune disease history or systemic immunosuppression were excluded. Sequenced here: CD4+ or CD8+ T cells sorted from blood, sampled in a trial of the OX40 agonist ivuxolimab. The chain uses TRBV7-9 and TRBJ1-2, with D perhaps matching TRBD1 (5 bases). This TCR derives from an adult with an advanced solid tumor such as melanoma, head and neck, liver or kidney cancer. The CDR3 sequence is CASSFGDPMAKTF. CDR3 DNA: TGTGCCAGCAGCTTTGGGGACCCTATGGCTAAGACCTTC.